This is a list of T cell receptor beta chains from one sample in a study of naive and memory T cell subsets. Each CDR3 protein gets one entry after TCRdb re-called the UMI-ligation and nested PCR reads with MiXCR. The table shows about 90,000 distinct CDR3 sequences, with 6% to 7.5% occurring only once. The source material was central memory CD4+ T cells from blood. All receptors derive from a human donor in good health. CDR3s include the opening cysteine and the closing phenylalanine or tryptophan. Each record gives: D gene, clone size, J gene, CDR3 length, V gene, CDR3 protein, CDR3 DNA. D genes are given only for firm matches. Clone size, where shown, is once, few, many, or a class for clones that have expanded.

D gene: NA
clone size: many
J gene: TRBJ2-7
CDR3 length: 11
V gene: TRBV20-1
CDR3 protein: CSGRQKDEQYF
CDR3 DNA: TGCAGTGGCAGACAGAAGGACGAGCAGTACTTC

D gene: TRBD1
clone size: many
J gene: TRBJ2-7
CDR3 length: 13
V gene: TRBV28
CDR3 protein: CASSLGQGTEQYF
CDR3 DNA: TGTGCCAGCAGTCTCGGACAGGGGACCGAGCAGTACTTC

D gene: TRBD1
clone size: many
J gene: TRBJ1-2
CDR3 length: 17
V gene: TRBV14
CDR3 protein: CASSQDARDRFRGGYTF
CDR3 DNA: TGTGCCAGCAGCCAAGACGCCAGGGACAGGTTCAGGGGTGGCTACACCTTC

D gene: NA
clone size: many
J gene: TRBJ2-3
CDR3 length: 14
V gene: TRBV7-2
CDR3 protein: CASSKKPDTDTQYF
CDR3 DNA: TGTGCCAGCAGCAAGAAGCCAGACACAGATACGCAGTATTTT

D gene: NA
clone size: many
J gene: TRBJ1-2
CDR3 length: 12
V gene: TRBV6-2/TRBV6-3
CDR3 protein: CASSYEDYGYTF
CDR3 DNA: TGTGCCAGCAGTTACGAGGACTATGGCTACACCTTC

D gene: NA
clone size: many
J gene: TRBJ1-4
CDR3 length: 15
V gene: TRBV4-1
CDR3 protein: CASSQGAGWNEKLFF
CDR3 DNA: TGCGCCAGCAGCCAGGGGGCTGGCTGGAATGAAAAACTGTTTTTT

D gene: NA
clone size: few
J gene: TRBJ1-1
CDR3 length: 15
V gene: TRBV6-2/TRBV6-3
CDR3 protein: CASSVNIQQGAEAFF
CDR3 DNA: TGTGCCAGCAGTGTTAACATTCAACAGGGAGCTGAAGCTTTCTTT

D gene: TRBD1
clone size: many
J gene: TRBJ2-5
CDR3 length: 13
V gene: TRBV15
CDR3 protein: CATSTRDSGTQYF
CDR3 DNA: TGTGCCACCAGCACCCGGGACAGTGGTACCCAGTACTTC

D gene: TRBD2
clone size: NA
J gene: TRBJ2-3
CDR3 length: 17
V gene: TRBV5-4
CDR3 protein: CASSLPKTSGGTDTQYF
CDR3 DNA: TGTGCCAGCAGCTTGCCAAAGACTAGCGGGGGCACAGATACGCAGTATTTT

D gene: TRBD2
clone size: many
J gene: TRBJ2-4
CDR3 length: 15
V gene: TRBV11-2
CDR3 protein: CASRRLAGAKNIQYF
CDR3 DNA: TGTGCCAGCCGCCGACTAGCAGGAGCCAAAAACATTCAGTACTTC

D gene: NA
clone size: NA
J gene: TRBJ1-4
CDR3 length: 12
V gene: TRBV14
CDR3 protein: CASSPGTYKLFF
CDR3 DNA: TGTGCCAGCAGCCCTGGAACTTATAAACTGTTTTTT

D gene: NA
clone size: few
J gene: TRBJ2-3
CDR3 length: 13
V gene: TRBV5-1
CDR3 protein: CASSWGSTDTQYF
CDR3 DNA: TGCGCCAGCAGCTGGGGGAGCACAGATACGCAGTATTTT

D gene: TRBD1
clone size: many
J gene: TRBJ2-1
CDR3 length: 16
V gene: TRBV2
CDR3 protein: CASRKGTVSSYNEQFF
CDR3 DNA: TGTGCCAGCAGGAAAGGGACAGTAAGCTCCTACAATGAGCAGTTCTTC

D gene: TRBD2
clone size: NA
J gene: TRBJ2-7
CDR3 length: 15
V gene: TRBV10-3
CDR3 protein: CAISQGAGVAYEQYF
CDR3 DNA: TGTGCCATCAGCCAAGGAGCGGGGGTTGCCTACGAGCAGTACTTC

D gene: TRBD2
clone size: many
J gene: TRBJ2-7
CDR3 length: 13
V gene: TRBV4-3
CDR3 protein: CASSRNREDEQYF
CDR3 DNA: TGCGCCAGCAGCCGCAACCGGGAGGACGAGCAGTACTTC

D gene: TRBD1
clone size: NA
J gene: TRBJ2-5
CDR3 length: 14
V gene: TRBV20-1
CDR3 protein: CSAIPDRVLETQYF
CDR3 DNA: TGCAGTGCAATCCCCGACAGGGTGTTAGAGACCCAGTACTTC

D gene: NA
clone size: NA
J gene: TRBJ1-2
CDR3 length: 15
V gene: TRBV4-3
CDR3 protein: CASSQDITGNYGYTF
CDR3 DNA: TGCGCCAGCAGCCAAGATATAACAGGGAACTATGGCTACACCTTC

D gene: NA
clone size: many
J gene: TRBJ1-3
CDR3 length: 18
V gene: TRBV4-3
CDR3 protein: CASSQGRGGLGSGNTIYF
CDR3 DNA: TGCGCCAGCAGCCAAGGGAGGGGGGGCCTTGGCTCTGGAAACACCATATATTTT

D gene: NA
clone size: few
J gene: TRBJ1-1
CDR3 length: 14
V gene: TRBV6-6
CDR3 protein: CASSGGLGNTEAFF
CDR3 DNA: TGTGCCAGCAGTGGGGGTTTGGGGAACACTGAAGCTTTCTTT

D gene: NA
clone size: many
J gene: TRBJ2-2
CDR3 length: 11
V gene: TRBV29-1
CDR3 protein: CSVGDTGELFF
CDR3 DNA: TGCAGCGTGGGGGACACCGGGGAGCTGTTTTTT

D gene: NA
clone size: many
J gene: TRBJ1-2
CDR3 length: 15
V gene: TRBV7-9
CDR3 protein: CASTSSSTINYGYTF
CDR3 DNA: TGTGCCAGCACCTCAAGTTCTACGATAAACTATGGCTACACCTTC

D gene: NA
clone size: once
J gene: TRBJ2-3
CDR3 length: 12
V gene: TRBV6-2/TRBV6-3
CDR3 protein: CASSYGSSGQYF
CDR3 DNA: TGTGCCAGCAGTTATGGCTCCTCGGGGCAGTATTTT

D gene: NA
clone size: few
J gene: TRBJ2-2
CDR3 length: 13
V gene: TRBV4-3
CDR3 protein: CASSRQAGGELFF
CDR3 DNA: TGCGCCAGCAGCCGCCAGGCCGGCGGGGAGCTGTTTTTT

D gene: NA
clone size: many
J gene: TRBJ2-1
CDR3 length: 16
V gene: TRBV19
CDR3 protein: CASSTPGERANNEQFF
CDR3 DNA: TGTGCCAGTAGTACCCCAGGGGAGAGGGCCAACAATGAGCAGTTCTTC

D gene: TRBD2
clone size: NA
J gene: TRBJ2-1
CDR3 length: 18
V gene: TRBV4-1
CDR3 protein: CASSQDPGLAGPYNEQFF
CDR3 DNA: TGCGCCAGCAGCCAAGATCCAGGACTAGCGGGTCCCTACAATGAGCAGTTCTTC

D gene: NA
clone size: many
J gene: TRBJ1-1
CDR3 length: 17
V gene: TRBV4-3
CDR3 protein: CASSPLPAGRVGTEAFF
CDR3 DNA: TGCGCCAGCAGCCCCCTTCCGGCAGGGCGAGTGGGAACTGAAGCTTTCTTT

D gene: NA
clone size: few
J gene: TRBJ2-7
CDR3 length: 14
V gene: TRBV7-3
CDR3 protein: CASSPGDSRREQYF
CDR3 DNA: TGTGCCAGCAGCCCCGGGGACTCCAGGCGAGAGCAGTACTTC

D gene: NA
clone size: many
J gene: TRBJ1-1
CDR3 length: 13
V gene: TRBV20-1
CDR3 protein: CSAKNRGNTEAFF
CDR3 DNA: TGCAGTGCTAAGAATCGGGGGAACACTGAAGCTTTCTTT

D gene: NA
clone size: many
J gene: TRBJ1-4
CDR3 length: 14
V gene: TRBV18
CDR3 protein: CASSGTATNEKLFF
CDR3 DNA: TGTGCCAGCTCGGGGACGGCAACTAATGAAAAACTGTTTTTT

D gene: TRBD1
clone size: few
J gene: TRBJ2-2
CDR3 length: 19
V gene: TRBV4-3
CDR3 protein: CASSQGYPVRQGGTGELFF
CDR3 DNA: TGCGCCAGCAGCCAAGGTTACCCCGTCAGACAGGGGGGCACCGGGGAGCTGTTTTTT

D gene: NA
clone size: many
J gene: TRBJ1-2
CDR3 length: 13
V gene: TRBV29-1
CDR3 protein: CSVEYGSNYGYTF
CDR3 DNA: TGCAGCGTTGAATATGGCAGTAACTATGGCTACACCTTC